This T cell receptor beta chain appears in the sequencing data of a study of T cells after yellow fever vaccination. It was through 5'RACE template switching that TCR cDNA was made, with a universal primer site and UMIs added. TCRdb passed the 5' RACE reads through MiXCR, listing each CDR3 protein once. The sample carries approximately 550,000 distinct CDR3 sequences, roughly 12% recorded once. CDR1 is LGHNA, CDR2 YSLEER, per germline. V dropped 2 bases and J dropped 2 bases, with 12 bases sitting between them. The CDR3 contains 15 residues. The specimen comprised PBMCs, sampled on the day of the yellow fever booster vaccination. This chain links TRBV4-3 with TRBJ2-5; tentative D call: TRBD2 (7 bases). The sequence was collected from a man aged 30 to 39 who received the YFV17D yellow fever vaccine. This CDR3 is CASSQRGRGQETQYF. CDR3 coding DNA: TGCGCCAGCAGCCAACGAGGGAGGGGGCAAGAGACCCAGTACTTC.